The clone carrying this T cell receptor (beta chain) appeared a few times. The source of the sample is a study of blood T cell repertoires in COVID-19. Enrollees, about 18 to 100 years old, lived in about two dozen US areas. V lost 6 bases and J 5 bases, leaving 13 bases between the germline ends. This CDR3 comprises 13 residues. CDR1 and CDR2 from the germline V gene are MDHEN and SYDVKM. Some clones are missing from TCRdb's copy, which holds only in-frame ones; the method was immunoSEQ multiplex PCR. The sample lists about 230,000 clones, approximately 89% occurring once. The source material was PBMCs or T cells enriched from blood (not recorded which). This clonotype originated in a woman in her 30s with acute COVID-19. J is TRBJ1-2 and V is TRBV28, with a tentative D call TRBD1 (6 bases). CDR3 bases: TGTGCCAGCAGAGCCGGGACACTGTATGGCTACACCTTC. This encodes CASRAGTLYGYTF.